The 20 T cell receptor beta chains presented below share a single source sample, sequenced in a study of blood T cell repertoires in COVID-19. TCRdb's copy holds only in-frame clones and misses some; the assay was immunoSEQ multiplex PCR. The sample holds a few hundred thousand clones; more than 65% are singletons and the top ten take roughly 1.4%. The sequenced material came from peripheral blood. The source of these receptors is a woman between 40 and 55 years old who had recovered from COVID-19.

J is TRBJ2-5 and V is TRBV19; 7 bases fit TRBD1. CDR1 and CDR2 from the germline V gene are LNHDA and SQIVND (reference sequence). V lost 6 bases, J lost 3 bases, and 7 bases stayed unmatched. The CDR3 runs 14 residues. The CDR3 bases are TGTGCCAGTAGCCTGGGACAGTCCAAAGAGACCCAGTACTTC. Translating gives CASSLGQSKETQYF.

The V gene is TRBV9, the J gene TRBJ1-2; 7 bases align to TRBD1. V gave up 3 bases and J gave up 1 base; unmatched junction bases: 6. CDR3 length equals 15 residues. The germline gives CDR1 SGDLS, CDR2 YYNGEE. The CDR3 region is CASSENNRGNYGYTF. The CDR3 coding sequence is TGTGCCAGCAGCGAAAACAACAGGGGTAACTATGGCTACACCTTC.

This clone was seen just once. The DNA of the CDR3 is TGTGCCAGCAGCGCTTCCGGGACAGGGGATGGCTACACCTTC. Its translation is CASSASGTGDGYTF. The V and J genes are TRBV9 and TRBJ1-2, with TRBD1 matching 10 bases. Germline loops: CDR1 SGDLS, CDR2 YYNGEE. The CDR3 has 14 residues. After removal of 3 bases from V and 6 bases from J, the junction contained 5 bases not matched to a gene.

Comment on this clone: Its ends do not fully match the called genes, so a read error is possible. The same CDR3 can be traced to other DNA sequences in this sample. V is TRBV11-2 and J is TRBJ2-1, with 11 positions matching TRBD2. The CDR3 consists of 15 residues. Germline CDR1 and CDR2: SGHAT and FQNNGV. CDR3: CASRLAGGLYNEQFF. The CDR3 DNA reads as TGTGCCAGCAGGTTAGCGGGGGGGCTCTACAATGAGCAGTTCTTC. Together with reference TRBV11-2 and TRBJ2-1, the CDR3 gives the full variable domain: EAGVAQSPRYKIIEKRQSVAFWCNPISGHATLYWYQQILGQGPKLLIQFQNNGVVDDSQLPKDRFSAERLKGVDSTLKIQPAKLEDSAVYLCASRLAGGLYNEQFFGPGTRLTVL.

V is TRBV7-9 and J is TRBJ1-2; 7 positions agree with TRBD1. Germline assignment: CDR1 SEHNR and CDR2 FQNEAQ (reference sequence). The length of the CDR3 is 14 residues. V lost 6 bases and J lost 4; bases outside the gene matches: 8. CDR3 region: CASSRGTVLYGYTF. In DNA form, the CDR3 reads TGTGCCAGCAGTCGCGGGACAGTCCTCTATGGCTACACCTTC. The entire variable domain, with the rest obtained from reference TRBV7-9 and TRBJ1-2, is as follows: DTGVSQNPRHKITKRGQNVTFRCDPISEHNRLYWYRQTLGQGPEFLTYFQNEAQLEKSRLLSDRFSAERPKGSFSTLEIQRTEQGDSAMYLCASSRGTVLYGYTFGSGTRLTVV.

This clone has only one observation. CDR3 region: CAIRTSGGASDTQYF. The CDR3 DNA reads TGTGCCATCAGAACTAGCGGGGGGGCATCAGATACGCAGTATTTT. The V and J genes are TRBV10-3 and TRBJ2-3; 13 bases are shared with TRBD2. V lost 6 bases to trimming and J lost 4 bases; unmatched junction nucleotides: 4. Germline V gene sequence: CDR1 ENHRY, CDR2 SYGVKD. The CDR3 extends over 15 amino acids.

CDR3 bases: TGTGCCAGCAGCCCGGACAGGGCCTACGAGCAGTACTTC. This translates into CASSPDRAYEQYF. This chain uses TRBV7-9 with TRBJ2-7; 8 bases are shared with TRBD1. Germline CDR1 and CDR2: SEHNR and FQNEAQ (reference sequence). The CDR3 loop spans 13 amino acids. With 5 bases clipped from V and 2 bases from J, the junction kept 2 bases outside the gene matches.

The V and J genes are TRBV28 and TRBJ1-5, with a possible D match to TRBD1 (6 bases). Germline V gives CDR1 MDHEN, CDR2 SYDVKM. CDR3 length: 15 residues. Trimming cost V 7 bases and J 2 bases, with 15 bases left between them. The CDR3 loop is CASIAGGTRNQPQHF. The DNA of the CDR3 is TGTGCCAGCATTGCGGGGGGCACCCGCAATCAGCCCCAGCATTTT. Variable domain in full (rest from reference TRBV28 and TRBJ1-5): DVKVTQSSRYLVKRTGEKVFLECVQDMDHENMFWYRQDPGLGLRLIYFSYDVKMKEKGDIPEGYSVSREKKERFSLILESASTNQTSMYLCASIAGGTRNQPQHFGDGTRLSIL.

V and J are TRBV7-2 and TRBJ2-2, with 9 bases that match TRBD1. CDR1 and CDR2 (germline): SGHTA, FQGNSA. With 1 base clipped from V and 8 bases from J, the junction kept 11 bases outside the gene matches. This CDR3 is 17 amino acids long. The CDR3: CASSLGAGTGSGGELFF. CDR3 sequence (DNA): TGTGCCAGCAGCTTAGGAGCCGGGACAGGGTCAGGTGGGGAGCTGTTTTTT.

V is TRBV5-1 and J is TRBJ2-5, with no clear D. This CDR3 comprises 13 residues. CDR1 and CDR2 from the germline V gene are SGHRS and YFSETQ. V was shortened by 2 bases and J by 2 bases, with 7 bases between the two germline ends. This chain's CDR3 is CASSLFRQETQYF. As DNA, the CDR3 is TGCGCCAGCAGCTTATTTCGGCAAGAGACCCAGTACTTC. Full variable domain (remainder filled in from reference TRBV5-1 and TRBJ2-5): KAGVTQTPRYLIKTRGQQVTLSCSPISGHRSVSWYQQTPGQGLQFLFEYFSETQRNKGNFPGRFSGRQFSNSRSEMNVSTLELGDSALYLCASSLFRQETQYFGPGTRLLVL.

The CDR3, as DNA: TGTGCCAGTCGGGACAGGGGGAGCTCCTACAATGAGCAGTTCTTC. This translates into CASRDRGSSYNEQFF. The chain employs TRBV6-6 and TRBJ2-1, with 11 bases aligning to TRBD1. Germline V gene lookup returns CDR1 MNHNY and CDR2 SVGAGI (reference sequence). The CDR3 is 15 residues long. Trimming took 9 bases from V and 0 from J; bases not matched to a gene: 4.

J is TRBJ2-1 and V is TRBV6-5, with D perhaps matching TRBD1 (6 bases). The CDR3 loop spans 13 amino acids. V was cut by 8 bases and J by 6 bases, with 14 bases left in between. The germline CDR1 and CDR2 sequences are MNHEY and SVGAGI. In DNA form, the CDR3 reads TGTGCCAGCGACCGGGACATCAGCAATGAGCAGTTCTTC. It specifies CASDRDISNEQFF.

The rearrangement joins TRBV9 to TRBJ2-2, with D perhaps matching TRBD2 (7 bases). CDR3 length: 14 residues. CDR1 and CDR2 (germline): SGDLS, YYNGEE. Trimming took off 6 bases at V and 5 bases at J, with 14 bases between the two ends. Written as DNA, the CDR3 is TGTGCCAGCAAACCCGGGGGGCATACCGGGGAGCTGTTTTTT. This translates into CASKPGGHTGELFF.

This clone was counted many times. The chain is built from TRBV3-1 (or the pseudogene TRBV3-2) and TRBJ1-1; D ambiguous. Looked up from germline, CDR1 is LGHDT and CDR2 is YNNKEL (reference sequence). There are 12 residues in the CDR3. V shed 4 bases and J shed 4 bases, with 7 bases lying between them. The CDR3 nucleotides are TGTGCCAGCAGCCGTACCGGCACTGAAGCTTTCTTT. It encodes CASSRTGTEAFF.

The CDR3 here is CASSLTSGGTDTQYF. The CDR3 region has the DNA TGTGCCAGCAGCCTGACTAGCGGGGGAACAGATACGCAGTATTTT. The V call is TRBV9, the J call TRBJ2-3; 12 bases are a match to TRBD2. The CDR3 is 15 amino acids. The junction had 3 bases not matched to a gene; V was cut back by 4 bases and J by 3 bases. Germline values: CDR1 SGDLS, CDR2 YYNGEE.

The chain uses TRBV27 and TRBJ1-1; a weak D match, TRBD1 (5 bases). V lost 3 bases, J lost 5 bases, and 10 bases lay in between. This CDR3 spans 13 amino acids. From germline, CDR1 is MNHEY and CDR2 SMNVEV (reference sequence). The CDR3 protein is CASSFGGETEAFF. The CDR3 DNA is TGTGCCAGCAGTTTTGGGGGGGAAACTGAAGCTTTCTTT.

V is TRBV29-1 and J is TRBJ2-7; 8 bases fit TRBD1. V lost 6 bases to trimming and J lost 3 bases; unmatched junction nucleotides: 7. The CDR3 consists of 13 residues. Germline assignment: CDR1 SQVTM and CDR2 ANQGSEA. The CDR3 reads CSVYGQGDYEQYF. In DNA form, the CDR3 reads TGCAGCGTCTACGGACAGGGCGACTACGAGCAGTACTTC.

This sequence joins TRBV18 and TRBJ2-6; tentative D call: TRBD2 (5 bases). This CDR3 region has 19 residues. Germline lookup yields CDR1 KGHSH and CDR2 LQKENI. Trimming shortened V by 2 bases and J by 0 bases, and 17 bases separated the two germline ends. CDR3 sequence: CASSPFETKISSGANVLTF. Here the CDR3 DNA reads TGTGCCAGCTCACCATTTGAGACTAAAATTTCCTCTGGGGCCAACGTCCTGACTTTC.

V gene TRBV6-5 combines with J gene TRBJ1-1; D is possibly TRBD1 (5 bases). Germline CDR1 MNHEY, CDR2 SVGAGI. The CDR3 is 16 residues long. Trimming left V 0 bases short and J 4 bases short, with 15 bases between. The CDR3 reads CASSYSSLMGGTEAFF. CDR3 sequence (DNA): TGTGCCAGCAGTTACTCCTCCCTGATGGGGGGCACTGAAGCTTTCTTT.

V is TRBV7-6 and J is TRBJ2-2, with 15 bases identical to TRBD2. This CDR3 is built from 19 residues. With 5 bases clipped from V and 3 bases from J, the junction kept 10 bases outside the gene matches. Germline V gives CDR1 SGHVS, CDR2 FNYEAQ. The CDR3 loop is CASSPSGTSGGIYTGELFF. The CDR3 DNA reads as TGTGCCAGCAGCCCCTCCGGGACTAGCGGGGGGATATACACCGGGGAGCTGTTTTTT.